A selection of T cell receptor beta chains follows, all from one sample in a study of T cell repertoires in cytomegalovirus infection. From the reads, TCRdb called clonotypes with MiXCR, one entry per CDR3 protein. The sample holds roughly 920,000 distinct CDR3 sequences, approximately 33% seen once. No antigen has been assigned to these receptors. The specimen comprised cultured CD8+ T cells from PBMCs, sampled from culture after CMV antigen stimulation. Receptor source: a human donor in good health (CMV status not recorded). Some clones in this sample may be carry-over from other donors' samples. Both conserved end residues are part of each CDR3. The D gene is left open where the match is weak. For some rows the clone size is stated as once, few or many, or as a class when expanded; others skip it.

v_call,d_call,j_call,clone_size,cdr3_nt,cdr3_aa
TRBV5-4,.,TRBJ2-3,.,TGTGCCAGCCCCCCTCATCCGGGCACAGATACGCAGTATTTT,CASPPHPGTDTQYF
TRBV7-9,TRBD1,TRBJ2-3,.,TGTGCCAGCAGCTTAGGGCAGGGGGTGTTGGGCACAGATACGCAGTATTTT,CASSLGQGVLGTDTQYF
TRBV6-1,TRBD1,TRBJ2-5,few,TGTGCCAGCAGTCGAGGACAGGGTACTAGCCAAGAGACCCAGTACTTC,CASSRGQGTSQETQYF
TRBV4-2,.,TRBJ2-3,.,TGTGCCAGCGCCGGGGGAGCTACGCAGTATTTT,CASAGGATQYF
TRBV12-3/TRBV12-4,.,TRBJ2-6,few,TGTGCCAGCACCTTAAAGGAGGGCCAGCTCTCTGGGGCCAACGTCCTGACTTTC,CASTLKEGQLSGANVLTF
TRBV19,.,TRBJ1-2,.,TGTGCCAGTAGTCCCGAGACACGGGAGGACTATGGCTACACCTTC,CASSPETREDYGYTF
TRBV6-8,.,TRBJ2-1,.,TGTGCCAGCAGTTACCACTCGACCGGGTTTCAGTTCTTC,CASSYHSTGFQFF
TRBV7-8,.,TRBJ1-5,.,TGTGCCAGCTCTACTCTCGGGGGTCTTTGGCGGCCCCAGCATTTT,CASSTLGGLWRPQHF
TRBV7-9,TRBD1,TRBJ1-5,many,TGTGCCAGCAGTTTACAGGGGGATCAGCCCCAGCATTTT,CASSLQGDQPQHF
TRBV20-1,TRBD1,TRBJ2-3,.,TGCAGTGCTATCCCGGGGGACAGGCCTTTCTTCACAGATACGCAGTATTTT,CSAIPGDRPFFTDTQYF
TRBV9,.,TRBJ2-5,few,TGTGCCAGCAGCGCCGGAGATCAGGATATAGAGACCCAGTACTTC,CASSAGDQDIETQYF
TRBV6-5,.,TRBJ1-1,.,TGTGCCAGCAGTTCGACTTGGTACTCGGATTCATTTCTTGAAGCTTTCTTT,CASSSTWYSDSFLEAFF
TRBV7-8,.,TRBJ1-6,many,TGTGCCAGCAGCCGTGCGGGGTATAATTCACCCCTCCACTTT,CASSRAGYNSPLHF
TRBV28,.,TRBJ2-1,.,TGTGCCAGCAGTGCAAGGACGGAGGCCTACAATGAGCAGTTCTTC,CASSARTEAYNEQFF